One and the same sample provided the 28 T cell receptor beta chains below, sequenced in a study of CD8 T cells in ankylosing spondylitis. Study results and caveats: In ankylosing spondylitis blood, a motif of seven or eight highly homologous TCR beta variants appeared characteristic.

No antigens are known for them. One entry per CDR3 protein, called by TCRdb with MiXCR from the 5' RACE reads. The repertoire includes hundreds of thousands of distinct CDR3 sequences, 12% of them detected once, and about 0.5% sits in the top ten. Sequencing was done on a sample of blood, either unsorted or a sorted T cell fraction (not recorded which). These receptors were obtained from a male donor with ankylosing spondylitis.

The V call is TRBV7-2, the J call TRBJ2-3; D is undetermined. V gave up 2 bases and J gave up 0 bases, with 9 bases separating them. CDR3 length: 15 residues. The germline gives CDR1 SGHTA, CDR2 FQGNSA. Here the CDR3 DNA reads TGTGCCAGCAGCTTACGTAGATACAGCACAGATACGCAGTATTTT. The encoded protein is CASSLRRYSTDTQYF.

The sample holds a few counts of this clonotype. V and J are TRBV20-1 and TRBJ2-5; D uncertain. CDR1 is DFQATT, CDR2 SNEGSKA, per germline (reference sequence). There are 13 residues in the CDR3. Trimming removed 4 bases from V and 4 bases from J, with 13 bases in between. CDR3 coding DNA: TGCAGTGCTATAGTTAGTGATGGAGAGACCCAGTACTTC. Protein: CSAIVSDGETQYF.

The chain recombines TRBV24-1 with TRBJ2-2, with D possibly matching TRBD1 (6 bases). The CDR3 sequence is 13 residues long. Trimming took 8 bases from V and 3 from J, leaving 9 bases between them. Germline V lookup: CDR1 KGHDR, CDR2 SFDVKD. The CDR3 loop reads CATTTGDTGELFF. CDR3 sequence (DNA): TGTGCCACCACGACAGGTGACACCGGGGAGCTGTTTTTT.

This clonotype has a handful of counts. The CDR3, as DNA: TGCAGTGCTAGAGATGCCGGGACAGGGGGCACTGAAGCTTTCTTT. Protein product: CSARDAGTGGTEAFF. The rearrangement joins TRBV20-1 to TRBJ1-1; 11 nucleotides match TRBD1. The V and J ends lost 0 bases and 4 bases, in that order; junction bases with no gene match: 4. The CDR3 length is 15 residues. Germline lookup yields CDR1 DFQATT and CDR2 SNEGSKA (reference sequence).

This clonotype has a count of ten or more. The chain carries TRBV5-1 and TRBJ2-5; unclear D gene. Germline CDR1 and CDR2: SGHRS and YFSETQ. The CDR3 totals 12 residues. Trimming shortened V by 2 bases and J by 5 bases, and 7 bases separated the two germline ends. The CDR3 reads CASSFSQETQYF. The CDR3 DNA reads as TGCGCCAGCAGCTTTTCCCAGGAGACCCAGTACTTC.

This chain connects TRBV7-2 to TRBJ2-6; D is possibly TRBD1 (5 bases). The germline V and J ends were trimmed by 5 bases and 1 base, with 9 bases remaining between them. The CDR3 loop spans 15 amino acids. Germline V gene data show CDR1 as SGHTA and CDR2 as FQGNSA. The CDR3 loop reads CASSRQGSGANVLTF. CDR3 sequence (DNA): TGTGCCAGCAGCCGTCAGGGTTCTGGGGCCAACGTCCTGACTTTC.

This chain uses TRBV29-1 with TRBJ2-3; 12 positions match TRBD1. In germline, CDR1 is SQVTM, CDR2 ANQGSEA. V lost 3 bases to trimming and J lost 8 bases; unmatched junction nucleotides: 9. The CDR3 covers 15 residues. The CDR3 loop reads CSVEAGTGGGGTQYF. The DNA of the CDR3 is TGCAGCGTTGAGGCCGGGACAGGGGGCGGAGGTACGCAGTATTTT.

The CDR3 nucleotides read TGCGCCAGCCGCTGGGGACTAGCGGGGAGCACAGATACGCAGTATTTT. It codes for CASRWGLAGSTDTQYF. The rearrangement joins TRBV5-1 to TRBJ2-3, with 13 bases that match TRBD2. The CDR3 sequence is 16 residues long. J lost 0 bases, V lost 7 bases, and 5 bases had no gene match. Per the germline V gene, CDR1 is SGHRS and CDR2 is YFSETQ.

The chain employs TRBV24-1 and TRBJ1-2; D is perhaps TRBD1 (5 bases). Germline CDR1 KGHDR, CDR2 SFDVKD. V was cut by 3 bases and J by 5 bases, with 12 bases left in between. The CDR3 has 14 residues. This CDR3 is CATSDPGPTYGYTF. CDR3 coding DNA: TGTGCCACCAGTGATCCGGGACCGACTTATGGCTACACCTTC.

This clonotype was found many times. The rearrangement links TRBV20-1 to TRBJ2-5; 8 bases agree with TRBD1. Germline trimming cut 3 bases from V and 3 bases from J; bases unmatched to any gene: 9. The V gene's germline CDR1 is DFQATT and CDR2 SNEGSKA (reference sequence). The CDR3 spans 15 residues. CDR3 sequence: CSASPPRTGKETQYF. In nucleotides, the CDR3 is TGCAGTGCTAGTCCACCCAGGACAGGGAAAGAGACCCAGTACTTC.

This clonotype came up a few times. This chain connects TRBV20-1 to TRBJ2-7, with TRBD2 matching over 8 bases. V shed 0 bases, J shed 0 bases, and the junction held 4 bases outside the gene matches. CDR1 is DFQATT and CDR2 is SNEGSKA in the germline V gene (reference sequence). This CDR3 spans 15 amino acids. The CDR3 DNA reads TGCAGTGCTAGAGATGGTAGCGGGAACTCCTACGAGCAGTACTTC. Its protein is CSARDGSGNSYEQYF.

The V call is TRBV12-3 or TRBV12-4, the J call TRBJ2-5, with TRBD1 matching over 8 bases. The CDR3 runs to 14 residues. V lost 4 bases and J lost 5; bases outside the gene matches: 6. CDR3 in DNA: TGTGCCAGCAGTTACCGGACAGGGTGGGAGACCCAGTACTTC. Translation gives CASSYRTGWETQYF.

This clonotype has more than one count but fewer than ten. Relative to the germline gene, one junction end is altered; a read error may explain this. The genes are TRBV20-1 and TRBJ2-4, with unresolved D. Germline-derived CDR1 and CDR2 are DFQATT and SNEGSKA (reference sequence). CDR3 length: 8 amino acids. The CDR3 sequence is CSAARAFF. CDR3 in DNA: TGCAGTGCTGCCCGGGCCTTCTTC.

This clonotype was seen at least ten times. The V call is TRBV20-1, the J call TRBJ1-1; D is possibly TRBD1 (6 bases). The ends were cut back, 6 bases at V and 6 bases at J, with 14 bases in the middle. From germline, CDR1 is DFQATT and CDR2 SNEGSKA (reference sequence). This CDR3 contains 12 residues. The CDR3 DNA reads TGCAGTGCGTCCCCAGGGGACGCTGAAGCTTTCTTT. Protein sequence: CSASPGDAEAFF.

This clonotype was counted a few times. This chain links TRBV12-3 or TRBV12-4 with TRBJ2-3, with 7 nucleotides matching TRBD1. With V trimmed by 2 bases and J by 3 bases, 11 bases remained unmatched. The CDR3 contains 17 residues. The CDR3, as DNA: TGTGCCAGCAGTTTAAACCGGGGACAGCGAAGGACAGATACGCAGTATTTT. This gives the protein CASSLNRGQRRTDTQYF.

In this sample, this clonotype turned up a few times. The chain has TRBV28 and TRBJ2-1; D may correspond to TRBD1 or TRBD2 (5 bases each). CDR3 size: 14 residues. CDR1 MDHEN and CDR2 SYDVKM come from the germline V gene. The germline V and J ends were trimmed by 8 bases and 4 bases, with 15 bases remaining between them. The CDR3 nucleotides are TGTGCCAGCGCCCCTGGGGGAAAGTACAATGAGCAGTTCTTC. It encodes CASAPGGKYNEQFF.

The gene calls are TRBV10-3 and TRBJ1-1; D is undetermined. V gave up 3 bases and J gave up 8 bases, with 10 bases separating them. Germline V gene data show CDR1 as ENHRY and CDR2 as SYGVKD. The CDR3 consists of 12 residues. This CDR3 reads CAISDGVAEAFF. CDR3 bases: TGTGCCATCAGTGATGGGGTTGCGGAAGCTTTCTTT.

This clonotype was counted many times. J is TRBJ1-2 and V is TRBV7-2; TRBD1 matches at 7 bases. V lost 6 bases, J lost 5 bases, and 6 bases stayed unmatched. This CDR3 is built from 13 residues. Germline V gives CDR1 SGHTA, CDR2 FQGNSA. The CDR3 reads CASRQNRGYGYTF. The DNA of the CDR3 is TGTGCCAGCAGACAGAACAGGGGATATGGCTACACCTTC.

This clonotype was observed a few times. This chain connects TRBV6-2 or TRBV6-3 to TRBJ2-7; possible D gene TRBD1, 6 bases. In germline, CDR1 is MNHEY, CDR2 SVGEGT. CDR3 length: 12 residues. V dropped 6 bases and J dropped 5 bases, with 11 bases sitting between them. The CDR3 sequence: CASSTGFDEQYF. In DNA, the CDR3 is TGTGCCAGCAGCACAGGGTTCGACGAGCAGTACTTC.

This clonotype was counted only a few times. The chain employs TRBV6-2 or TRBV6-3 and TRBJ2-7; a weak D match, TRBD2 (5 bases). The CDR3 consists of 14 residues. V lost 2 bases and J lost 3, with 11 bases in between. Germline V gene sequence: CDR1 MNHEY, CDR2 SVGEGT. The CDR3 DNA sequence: TGTGCCAGCAGTTACGAGGGATCTCGCTACGAGCAGTACTTC. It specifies CASSYEGSRYEQYF.

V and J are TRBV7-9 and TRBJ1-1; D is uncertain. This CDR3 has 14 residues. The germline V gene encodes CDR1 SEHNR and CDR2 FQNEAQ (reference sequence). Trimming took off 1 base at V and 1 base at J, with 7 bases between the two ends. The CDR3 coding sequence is TGTGCCAGCAGCTTAGGGACTTGGAACACTGAAGCTTTCTTT. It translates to CASSLGTWNTEAFF.

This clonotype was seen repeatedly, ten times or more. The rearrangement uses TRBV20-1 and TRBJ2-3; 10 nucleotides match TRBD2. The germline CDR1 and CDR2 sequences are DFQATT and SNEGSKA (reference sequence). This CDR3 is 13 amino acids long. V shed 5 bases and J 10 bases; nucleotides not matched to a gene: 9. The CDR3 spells CSADLAGAGAQYF. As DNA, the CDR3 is TGCAGTGCTGATCTAGCGGGGGCCGGAGCGCAGTATTTT.

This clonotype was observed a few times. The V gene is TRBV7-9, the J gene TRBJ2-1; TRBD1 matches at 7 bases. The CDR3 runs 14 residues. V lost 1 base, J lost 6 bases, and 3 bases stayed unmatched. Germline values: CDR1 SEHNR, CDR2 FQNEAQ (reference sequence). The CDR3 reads CASSLEGDSNEQFF. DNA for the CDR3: TGTGCCAGCAGCTTAGAAGGGGACAGCAATGAGCAGTTCTTC.

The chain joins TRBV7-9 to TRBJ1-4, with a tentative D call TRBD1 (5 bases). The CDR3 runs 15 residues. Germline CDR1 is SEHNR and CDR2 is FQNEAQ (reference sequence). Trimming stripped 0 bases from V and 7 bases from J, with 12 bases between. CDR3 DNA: TGTGCCAGCAGCTTAGCCACAGGCGTGCGTGAAAAACTGTTTTTT. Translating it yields CASSLATGVREKLFF.

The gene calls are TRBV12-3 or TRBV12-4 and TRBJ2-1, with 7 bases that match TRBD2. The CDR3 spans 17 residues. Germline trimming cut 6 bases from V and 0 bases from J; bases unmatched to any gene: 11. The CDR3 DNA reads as TGTGCCAGCAGGAGGCACAGCGGGGTAAGCTCCTACAATGAGCAGTTCTTC. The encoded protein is CASRRHSGVSSYNEQFF.

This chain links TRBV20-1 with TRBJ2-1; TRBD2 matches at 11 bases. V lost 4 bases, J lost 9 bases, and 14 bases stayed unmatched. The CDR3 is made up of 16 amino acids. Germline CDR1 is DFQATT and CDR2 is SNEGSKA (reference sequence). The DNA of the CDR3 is TGCAGTGCTACATCCCCCTATAGCGGGAGGGCCGGTGAGCAGTTCTTC. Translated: CSATSPYSGRAGEQFF.

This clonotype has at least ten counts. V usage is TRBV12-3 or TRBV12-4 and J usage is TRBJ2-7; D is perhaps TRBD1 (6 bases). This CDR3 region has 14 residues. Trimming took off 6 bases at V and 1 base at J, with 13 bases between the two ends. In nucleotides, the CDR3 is TGTGCCAGCAGCCTATACAGGGATTCCTACGAGCAGTACTTC. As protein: CASSLYRDSYEQYF.

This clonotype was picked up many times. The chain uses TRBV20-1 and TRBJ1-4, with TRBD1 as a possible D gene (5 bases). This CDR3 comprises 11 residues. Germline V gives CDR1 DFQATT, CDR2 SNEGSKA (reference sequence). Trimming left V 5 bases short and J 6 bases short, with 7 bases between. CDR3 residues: CSAAGYEKLFF. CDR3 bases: TGCAGTGCTGCAGGGTATGAAAAACTGTTTTTT.